This T cell receptor (beta chain) was obtained from a study of T cell therapy after organ transplantation. Regarding the study as a whole: Confounding by concurrent antirejection or antiviral medications was not assessed.

About this clone itself: Antigen unknown.

Time point: 20-29 weeks after completion of therapy. Clones were sequenced by immunoSEQ multiplex PCR, and TCRdb holds only the in-frame ones, with some missing. The sample lists roughly 3,500 clones, 69% occurring once. Germline-derived CDR1 and CDR2 are MNHNS and SASEGT. V dropped 7 bases and J dropped 0 bases, with 6 bases sitting between them. The CDR3 consists of 12 residues. The source was CD8+ T cells from blood, collected after autologous CMV-specific T cell therapy. This rearrangement joins TRBV6-1 to TRBJ2-5; no firm D call. This sequence was found in a human patient who had received a solid organ transplant and had CMV disease. Some T cells may be the graft donor's. CDR3 bases: TGTGCCAGCATAGGGTACCAAGAGACCCAGTACTTC. It specifies CASIGYQETQYF.